The 9 T cell receptor beta chains below come from one sample, sequenced in a study of T cell clonality in common variable immunodeficiency. Generated by immunoSEQ multiplex PCR, the TCRdb table keeps only in-frame clones and is missing some. This record lists around 40,000 clones, none seen once only, and the top ten clones contain approximately 3%. The sample was peripheral blood mononuclear cells. These receptors all stem from a person between 18 and 75 years old in good health.

This clone showed up many times. The read terminates 3 residues before the CDR3 end, so the remaining end is supplied by the germline J gene. The rearrangement links TRBV29-1 to TRBJ2-3; D is unresolved. CDR1 SQVTM and CDR2 ANQGSEA come from the germline V gene. V gave up 6 bases and J gave up 6 bases, with 16 bases separating them. This CDR3 is 13 amino acids long. The chain's CDR3 is CSVALLERDTQYF. The CDR3 DNA, read in part, is TGCAGCGTCGCCCTCCTTGAACGGGATACG.

Only a few counts were recorded for this clone. A far larger clone is one base from this, pointing to a likely read error. Read sequence stops 3 residues before the CDR3 end, and the germline J gene provides the missing end. The chain employs TRBV2 and TRBJ2-3, with 12 bases matching TRBD2. The CDR3 length is 15 residues. CDR1 is SNHLY and CDR2 is FYNNEI in the germline V gene. The J segment lost 2 bases and the V segment lost 4 bases, leaving 1 base of the junction unmatched. This chain's CDR3 is CASSGLAGDTDTQYF. The sequenced CDR3 bases are TGTGCCAGCAGTGGACTAGCGGGGGACACAGATACG. The whole variable domain, filled in from reference TRBV2 and TRBJ2-3, reads EPEVTQTPSHQVTQMGQEVILRCVPISNHLYFYWYRQILGQKVEFLVSFYNNEISEKSEIFDDQFSVERPDGSNFTLKIRSTKLEDSAMYFCASSGLAGDTDTQYFGPGTRLTVL.

The sample holds many counts of this clone. The read finishes 3 residues shy of the CDR3 end, and the germline J gene is used to complete it. The rearrangement joins TRBV18 to TRBJ2-1; 14 positions match TRBD2. This CDR3 comprises 15 residues. The ends lost 5 bases at V and 8 bases at J; junction bases unmatched: 5. Germline CDR1 and CDR2: KGHSH and LQKENI. CDR3 residues: CASSSGLAGGDEQFF. The DNA read from the CDR3 is TGTGCCAGCTCATCCGGACTAGCGGGAGGTGATGAG.

At least ten counts were recorded for this clone. The read ends 3 residues before the CDR3 terminus; that terminus is restored from the germline J gene. The rearrangement links TRBV30 to TRBJ1-6, with 10 bases fitting TRBD1. The CDR3 is 16 amino acids. The V segment lost 0 bases and the J segment 12 bases; nucleotides outside the gene matches: 11. Per the germline V gene, CDR1 is GTSNPN and CDR2 is SVGIG (reference sequence). Incomplete CDR3 DNA: TGTGCCTGGAGTGTACTACTTCCGACAGGGGGCGAACCC. It yields the protein CAWSVLLPTGGEP. The entire CDR3 protein is CAWSVLLPTGGEPLHF. The variable domain in full, with the rest retrieved from reference TRBV30 and TRBJ1-6, is SQTIHQWPATLVQPVGSPLSLECTVEGTSNPNLYWYRQAAGRGLQLLFYSVGIGQISSEVPQNLSASRPQDRQFILSSKKLLLSDSGFYLCAWSVLLPTGGEPLHFGNGTRLTVT.

This clone has at least ten counts. The read falls 3 residues short of the CDR3 end, and the missing part is taken from the germline J gene. The chain has TRBV29-1 and TRBJ2-1; the match to TRBD1 covers 8 bases. With 1 base clipped from V and 4 bases from J, the junction kept 6 bases outside the gene matches. This CDR3 is built from 15 residues. Germline CDR1 SQVTM, CDR2 ANQGSEA. CDR3 sequence reads: CSVEGFRGLYNEQFF. The sequenced part of the CDR3 DNA is TGCAGCGTTGAAGGCTTCAGGGGGCTATACAATGAG.

This clone was counted between two and nine times. The read gets to within 3 residues of the CDR3 end, and the germline J gene fills in the rest. The V call is TRBV10-2, the J call TRBJ2-3; 11 bases align to TRBD2. Germline V gives CDR1 WSHSY, CDR2 SAAADI. This CDR3 contains 15 residues. V shed 8 bases, J shed 2 bases, and the junction held 6 bases outside the gene matches. Partial CDR3 DNA: TGCGCCAGCGGGGGACTAGCGGAGATCACAGATACG. As protein: CASGGLAEITDT. The entire CDR3 reads CASGGLAEITDTQYF.

This clone came up many times. The read falls 3 residues short of the CDR3 end, and the missing part is taken from the germline J gene. The chain uses TRBV5-1 and TRBJ2-3, with D possibly being TRBD2 (7 bases). The V end was cut by 4 bases, the J end by 6 bases, with 18 bases between. CDR1 SGHRS and CDR2 YFSETQ come from the germline V gene. The CDR3 totals 15 residues. The CDR3 is CASSGRGGKLDTQYF. The DNA read from the CDR3 is TGCGCCAGCAGCGGAAGGGGGGGGAAGCTCGATACG.

There are a few counts of this clone. The read ends 3 residues early relative to the CDR3; the germline J gene fills the gap. This chain links TRBV7-9 with TRBJ2-7; 9 positions match TRBD1. The ends lost 5 bases at V and 4 bases at J; junction bases unmatched: 9. The CDR3 length is 15 residues. Germline V gene data show CDR1 as SEHNR and CDR2 as FQNEAQ (reference sequence). This chain's CDR3 is CASSPTGTGPYEQYF. CDR3 DNA (partial): TGTGCCAGCAGCCCTACCGGGACAGGGCCTTACGAG. Full variable domain (rest looked up from reference TRBV7-9 and TRBJ2-7): DTGVSQNPRHKITKRGQNVTFRCDPISEHNRLYWYRQTLGQGPEFLTYFQNEAQLEKSRLLSDRFSAERPKGSFSTLEIQRTEQGDSAMYLCASSPTGTGPYEQYFGPGTRLTVT.

This clone has ten or more counts. The read comes to an end 3 residues before the CDR3 does, leaving the germline J gene to fill in the end. The V and J genes are TRBV29-1 and TRBJ1-5; TRBD1 matches at 8 bases. Germline CDR1 SQVTM, CDR2 ANQGSEA. CDR3 length: 14 amino acids. With 6 bases clipped from V and 3 bases from J, the junction kept 7 bases outside the gene matches. The CDR3 bases that were read are TGCAGCGTCCTGACAGGGGCGTACAATCAGCCC. It specifies CSVLTGAYNQP. The CDR3 in full is CSVLTGAYNQPQHF. The variable domain in full, with the rest retrieved from reference TRBV29-1 and TRBJ1-5, is SAVISQKPSRDICQRGTSLTIQCQVDSQVTMMFWYRQQPGQSLTLIATANQGSEATYESGFVIDKFPISRPNLTFSTLTVSNMSPEDSSIYLCSVLTGAYNQPQHFGDGTRLSIL.